This TCR beta chain was captured by sequencing in a study of blood T cell repertoires in COVID-19. From germline, CDR1 is MNHEY and CDR2 SVGAGI. The CDR3 has 12 residues. With 6 bases removed from V and 4 bases from J, the gap between germline ends came to 8 bases. In the study's own analysis: From reference gene primer amplification, estimates of nucleated cell counts were derived. Profiled with immunoSEQ multiplex PCR; TCRdb holds only in-frame clones, not every one. Clone size and the V and J calls come from that table; the DNA yielded D and trimming. The table records about 310,000 clones, around nine tenths of them present only once. Many counts were recorded for this clone.

The rearrangement joins TRBV6-5 to TRBJ2-3, with a weak D call TRBD1 (6 bases). The clonotype was recovered from a man aged 50-59 years with active or convalescent COVID-19. The sequenced sample consisted of peripheral blood. The CDR3 nucleotides read TGTGCCAGCAGGTGGACAGCAGATACGCAGTATTTT. Amino acids: CASRWTADTQYF.